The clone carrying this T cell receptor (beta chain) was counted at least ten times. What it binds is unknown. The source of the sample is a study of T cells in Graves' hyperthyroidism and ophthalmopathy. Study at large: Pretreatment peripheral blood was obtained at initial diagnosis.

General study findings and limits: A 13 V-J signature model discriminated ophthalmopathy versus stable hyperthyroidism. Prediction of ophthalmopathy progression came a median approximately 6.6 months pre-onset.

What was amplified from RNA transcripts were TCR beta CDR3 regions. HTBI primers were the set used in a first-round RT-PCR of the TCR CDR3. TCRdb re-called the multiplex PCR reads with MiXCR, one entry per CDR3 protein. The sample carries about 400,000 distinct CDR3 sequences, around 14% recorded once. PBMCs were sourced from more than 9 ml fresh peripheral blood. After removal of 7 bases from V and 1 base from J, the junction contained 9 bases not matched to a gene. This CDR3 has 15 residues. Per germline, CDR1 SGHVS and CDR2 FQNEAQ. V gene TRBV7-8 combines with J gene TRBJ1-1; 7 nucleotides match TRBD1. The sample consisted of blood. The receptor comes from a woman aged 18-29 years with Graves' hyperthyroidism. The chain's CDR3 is CASNKEGAKNTEAFF. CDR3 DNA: TGTGCCAGCAACAAGGAGGGGGCAAAGAACACTGAAGCTTTCTTT.